The 18 T cell receptor beta chains listed next were all sequenced from one sample in a study of identical twins. TCRdb re-called the 5' RACE reads with MiXCR, one entry per CDR3 protein. The table has 450,000 to 600,000 distinct CDR3 sequences, approximately 20% seen once. These data also formed part of another study, on yellow fever vaccine responses in identical twins.

The sequencing sample was made of CD4+ T cells sorted from blood. All receptors come from a woman under 30 in good health.

This clonotype was observed a handful of times. This CDR3 reads CASSSRPFTDTQYF. CDR3 nucleotide sequence: TGTGCCAGCAGCTCAAGACCGTTCACAGATACGCAGTATTTT. This sequence joins TRBV11-2 and TRBJ2-3, with D unclear. The V end was cut by 4 bases, the J end by 2 bases, with 10 bases between. From germline, CDR1 is SGHAT and CDR2 FQNNGV. The CDR3 spans 14 residues. Drawing the rest from reference TRBV11-2 and TRBJ2-3, the complete variable domain is EAGVAQSPRYKIIEKRQSVAFWCNPISGHATLYWYQQILGQGPKLLIQFQNNGVVDDSQLPKDRFSAERLKGVDSTLKIQPAKLEDSAVYLCASSSRPFTDTQYFGPGTRLTVL.

This clonotype appeared a few times. The rearrangement links TRBV12-3 or TRBV12-4 to TRBJ1-2; TRBD1 is a possible D gene (6 bases). The CDR3 has 13 amino acids. Trimming removed 6 bases from V and 2 bases from J, with 10 bases in between. CDR3: CASSNGQNYGYTF. For the CDR3, the DNA is TGTGCCAGCAGCAATGGACAGAACTATGGCTACACCTTC.

V is TRBV2 and J is TRBJ2-3; maybe TRBD2 (7 bases). Trimming shortened V by 0 bases and J by 2 bases, and 12 bases separated the two germline ends. This CDR3 comprises 16 residues. In germline, CDR1 is SNHLY, CDR2 FYNNEI. This CDR3 is CASSEAGGPNTDTQYF. Written as DNA, the CDR3 is TGTGCCAGCAGTGAAGCGGGGGGGCCTAACACAGATACGCAGTATTTT.

This chain connects TRBV3-1 to TRBJ2-1; the D gene is possibly TRBD2 (5 bases). The CDR3 has 14 amino acids. Germline values: CDR1 LGHDT, CDR2 YNNKEL (reference sequence). V lost 3 bases to trimming and J lost 6 bases, with 12 bases between them. The CDR3 region has the DNA TGTGCCAGCAGCCATTTAGAGGGTCGCAATGAGCAGTTCTTC. Amino acids: CASSHLEGRNEQFF.

This clonotype was detected ten times or more. The V and J genes are TRBV24-1 and TRBJ2-3; 13 bases align to TRBD2. This CDR3 spans 13 amino acids. The V gene's germline CDR1 is KGHDR and CDR2 SFDVKD. The V segment lost 9 bases and the J segment 9 bases; nucleotides outside the gene matches: 5. CDR3 DNA sequence: TGTGCCACCGGACTAGCGGGAGTGGTCACGCAGTATTTT. As protein: CATGLAGVVTQYF.

The chain uses TRBV28 and TRBJ2-5; D tentatively reads TRBD1 or TRBD2 (11 bases each). Germline CDR1 and CDR2: MDHEN and SYDVKM. The V gene lost 7 bases and the J gene lost 5 bases, with 29 bases spanning the gap. The CDR3 loop spans 18 amino acids. DNA for the CDR3: TGTGCCAGCAATGGACAGGGGGCTGGACTAGCGGGTCAGGAGACCCAGTACTTC. It is translated as CASNGQGAGLAGQETQYF. Together with reference TRBV28 and TRBJ2-5, the CDR3 gives the full variable domain: DVKVTQSSRYLVKRTGEKVFLECVQDMDHENMFWYRQDPGLGLRLIYFSYDVKMKEKGDIPEGYSVSREKKERFSLILESASTNQTSMYLCASNGQGAGLAGQETQYFGPGTRLLVL.

This chain links TRBV27 with TRBJ1-4, with 8 bases matching TRBD1. The CDR3 has 14 residues. V trimming: 6 bases; J trimming: 7 bases; junction bases outside the gene matches: 7. CDR1 and CDR2 (germline): MNHEY, SMNVEV (reference sequence). CDR3 DNA sequence: TGTGCCAGCAGCGGGGACAGGAAGAGTGAAAAACTGTTTTTT. Amino acids: CASSGDRKSEKLFF. Looking up the rest from reference TRBV27 and TRBJ1-4 gives the full variable domain: EAQVTQNPRYLITVTGKKLTVTCSQNMNHEYMSWYRQDPGLGLRQIYYSMNVEVTDKGDVPEGYKVSRKEKRNFPLILESPSPNQTSLYFCASSGDRKSEKLFFGSGTQLSVL.

The J gene is TRBJ2-2, the V gene TRBV20-1, with D hard to call. This CDR3 contains 16 residues. Trimming stripped 6 bases from V and 4 bases from J, with 21 bases between. Germline V gene lookup returns CDR1 DFQATT and CDR2 SNEGSKA (reference sequence). The CDR3, as DNA: TGCAGTGCCAGATTCAGCGCGATGGTACGCACCGGGGAGCTGTTTTTT. It codes for CSARFSAMVRTGELFF.

This clonotype appeared a few times. The chain employs TRBV27 and TRBJ2-7; possible D gene TRBD1, 5 bases. CDR3 length equals 14 residues. CDR1 is MNHEY, CDR2 SMNVEV, per germline (reference sequence). The V end was cut by 2 bases, the J end by 1 base, with 9 bases between. CDR3 nucleotide sequence: TGTGCCAGCAGTTTAGTGGCAGGGTCCTACGAGCAGTACGTC. Encoded protein: CASSLVAGSYEQYV.

This clonotype came up a few times. J is TRBJ2-5 and V is TRBV5-1, with D perhaps being TRBD1 or TRBD2 (5 bases each). Trimming removed 3 bases from V and 7 bases from J, with 16 bases in between. Germline loops: CDR1 SGHRS, CDR2 YFSETQ. This CDR3 has 14 amino acids. The CDR3 coding sequence is TGCGCCAGCAGCTCGGGGCCGGATGTGGGGACCCAGTACTTC. Translation gives CASSSGPDVGTQYF.

V usage is TRBV27 and J usage is TRBJ2-1; D gene uncertain. Trimming shortened V by 2 bases and J by 3 bases, and 11 bases separated the two germline ends. Germline V gives CDR1 MNHEY, CDR2 SMNVEV (reference sequence). The CDR3 has 15 residues. The CDR3 protein is CASSLIVGFYNEQFF. In DNA, the CDR3 is TGTGCCAGCAGTTTAATAGTGGGTTTCTACAATGAGCAGTTCTTC.

This clonotype was counted between two and nine times. The V call is TRBV11-3, the J call TRBJ2-7, with 7 bases that match TRBD1. Germline assignment: CDR1 SGHNT and CDR2 YENEEA. With 3 bases clipped from V and 3 bases from J, the junction kept 5 bases outside the gene matches. CDR3 length equals 14 residues. The CDR3 loop reads CASSFVTGDYEQYF. The CDR3, as DNA: TGTGCCAGCAGCTTCGTCACAGGGGACTACGAGCAGTACTTC.

The J gene is TRBJ2-1, the V gene TRBV7-9; perhaps TRBD1 as D (5 bases). In germline, CDR1 is SEHNR, CDR2 FQNEAQ (reference sequence). The CDR3 runs 17 residues. Deletions cut 3 bases from V and 7 bases from J, with 22 bases between. In DNA, the CDR3 is TGTGCCAGCAGCTTGTTATTGTTAGGGGATTGGGGAAATGAGCAGTTCTTC. The encoded protein is CASSLLLLGDWGNEQFF. The whole variable domain, remainder taken from reference TRBV7-9 and TRBJ2-1, is DTGVSQNPRHKITKRGQNVTFRCDPISEHNRLYWYRQTLGQGPEFLTYFQNEAQLEKSRLLSDRFSAERPKGSFSTLEIQRTEQGDSAMYLCASSLLLLGDWGNEQFFGPGTRLTVL.

The sample holds a few counts of this clonotype. This chain connects TRBV11-2 to TRBJ2-5; 7 bases fit TRBD1. The V and J ends lost 7 bases and 5 bases, in that order; junction bases with no gene match: 10. The CDR3 is 14 residues long. Germline V lookup: CDR1 SGHAT, CDR2 FQNNGV. CDR3 in amino acids: CASNRQGGEETQYF. The CDR3 region has the DNA TGTGCCAGCAACCGACAGGGTGGGGAGGAGACCCAGTACTTC.

The chain links TRBV11-3 to TRBJ2-1; D ambiguous. This CDR3 spans 12 amino acids. Trimming removed 4 bases from V and 4 bases from J, with 5 bases in between. The V gene's germline CDR1 is SGHNT and CDR2 YENEEA. The CDR3 DNA follows: TGTGCCAGCAGCTCCGAGTACAATGAGCAGTTCTTC. Translated, it gives CASSSEYNEQFF.

The chain combines TRBV19 with TRBJ2-5, with 7 bases that match TRBD1. Per the germline V gene, CDR1 is LNHDA and CDR2 is SQIVND (reference sequence). V trimming: 10 bases; J trimming: 1 base; junction bases outside the gene matches: 6. This CDR3 comprises 13 residues. CDR3 amino acids: CATGDSFQETQYF. The CDR3 nucleotides are TGTGCCACCGGGGACAGTTTCCAAGAGACCCAGTACTTC.

The J gene is TRBJ2-3, the V gene TRBV6-5; possibly TRBD2 for D (6 bases). CDR1 is MNHEY and CDR2 is SVGAGI in the germline V gene. The CDR3 consists of 18 residues. V shed 2 bases and J shed 6 bases, with 24 bases lying between them. The CDR3 DNA is TGTGCCAGCAGTTACGATCCCGGGTTGGCGGGGAGGTCGGATACGCAGTATTTT. Encoded protein: CASSYDPGLAGRSDTQYF.

The chain is built from TRBV15 and TRBJ2-4; 9 bases are a match to TRBD1. The CDR3 extends over 16 amino acids. Looked up from germline, CDR1 is LNHNV and CDR2 is YYDKDF (reference sequence). J lost 8 bases, V lost 1 base, and 9 bases had no gene match. This CDR3 is CATSRGGQGSGDIQYF. The CDR3, as DNA: TGTGCCACCAGCAGAGGGGGACAGGGATCTGGGGACATTCAGTACTTC.